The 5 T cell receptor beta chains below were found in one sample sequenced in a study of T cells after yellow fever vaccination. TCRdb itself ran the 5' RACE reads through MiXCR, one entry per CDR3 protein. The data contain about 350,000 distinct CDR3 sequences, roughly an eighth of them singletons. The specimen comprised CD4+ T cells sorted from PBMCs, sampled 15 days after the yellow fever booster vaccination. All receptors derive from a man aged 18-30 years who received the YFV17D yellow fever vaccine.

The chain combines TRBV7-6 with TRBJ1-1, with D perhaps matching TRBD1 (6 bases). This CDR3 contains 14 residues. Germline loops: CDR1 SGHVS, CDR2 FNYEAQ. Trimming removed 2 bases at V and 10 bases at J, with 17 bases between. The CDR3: CASSLRAGEVVAFF. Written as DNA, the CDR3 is TGTGCCAGCAGCTTACGGGCAGGGGAGGTGGTAGCTTTCTTT.

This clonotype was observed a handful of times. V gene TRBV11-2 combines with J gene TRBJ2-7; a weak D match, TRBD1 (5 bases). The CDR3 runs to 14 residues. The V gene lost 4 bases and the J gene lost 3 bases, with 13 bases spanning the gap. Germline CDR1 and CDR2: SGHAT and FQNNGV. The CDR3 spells CASSSGFSNYEQYF. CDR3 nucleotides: TGTGCCAGCAGCTCAGGGTTTTCCAACTACGAGCAGTACTTC.

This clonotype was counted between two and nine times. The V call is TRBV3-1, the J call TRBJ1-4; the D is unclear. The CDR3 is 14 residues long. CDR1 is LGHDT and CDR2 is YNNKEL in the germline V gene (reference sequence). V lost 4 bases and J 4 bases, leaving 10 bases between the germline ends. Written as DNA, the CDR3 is TGTGCCAGCAGCCCTGGGGAGGGTAATGAAAAACTGTTTTTT. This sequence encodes CASSPGEGNEKLFF.

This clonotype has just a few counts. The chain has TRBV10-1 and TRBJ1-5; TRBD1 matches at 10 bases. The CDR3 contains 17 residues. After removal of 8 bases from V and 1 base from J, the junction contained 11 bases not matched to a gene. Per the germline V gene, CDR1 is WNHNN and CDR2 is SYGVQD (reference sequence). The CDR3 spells CASAPGTGERSNQPQHF. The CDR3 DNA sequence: TGCGCCAGCGCTCCCGGGACAGGGGAACGGAGCAATCAGCCCCAGCATTTT.

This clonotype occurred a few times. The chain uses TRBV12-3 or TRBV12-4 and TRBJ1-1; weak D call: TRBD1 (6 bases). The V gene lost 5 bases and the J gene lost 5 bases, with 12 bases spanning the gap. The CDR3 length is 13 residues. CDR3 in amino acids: CASSGIQGTEAFF. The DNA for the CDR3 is TGTGCCAGCAGTGGAATTCAGGGGACTGAAGCTTTCTTT.